This T cell receptor (beta chain) was captured in a study of shared clonotypes between healthy human individuals. Findings and caveats of the study: The study found roughly 5% of naive CD4 clonotypes shared across several donors. Sequencing depth was expected to affect clonotype sharing among donors. The sampled material consisted only of blood, and tissue repertoires are likely to differ.

Sorted-subset replicate PCR reactions contained roughly 190 ng DNA, corresponding to some 30,000 T cell genomes. This table comes from immunoSEQ multiplex PCR, and its TCRdb copy is limited to in-frame clones, with some not included. The profile shows some 2,100,000 clones, around 93% of them singletons. Terminally differentiated effector memory CD45RA+ cells were excluded by CCR7 positive selection of CD45RO-negative cells. Germline-derived CDR1 and CDR2 are LNHDA and SQIVND (reference sequence). The V gene lost 6 bases and the J gene lost 1 base, with 12 bases spanning the gap. This CDR3 contains 14 residues. Note on this clone: Its antigen remains unidentified.

This chain connects TRBV19 to TRBJ1-1; weak D call: TRBD1 (6 bases). This receptor was taken from a man aged 18 to 29 in good health. Some clones in this sample may be carry-over from other donors' samples. Source material: naive CD8+ T cells from PBMCs. CDR3 nucleotides: TGTGCCAGTAGGGACAGTAGTAAGAACACTGAAGCTTTCTTT. Its protein product is CASRDSSKNTEAFF.